This T cell receptor beta chain was recovered during a study of blood T cell repertoires in COVID-19 (TCRdb year 2020). Concerning the study at large: Collaborator samples came from the United States, Italy and Spain and covered acute and convalescent phases of COVID-19. HLA class I and class II types, where available, came from metadata supplied by the sample provider rather than from assay-based typing. Deeply sampled blood TCRbeta repertoires from subjects exposed to, actively infected with, or recovered from COVID-19 were included in the dataset. The prospective study material was composed of cDNA or gDNA derived from T cells, B-cell-depleted T cells, or PBMCs. Sample metadata almost always included a de-identified subject ID, COVID-19 status, age in years and sex. A freely available public database, intended as a resource for researchers studying the immune response to SARS-CoV-2, is where the repertoires were released. Samples came from the ongoing ImmuneRACE study (first 160 participants) plus 1,254 subjects from 6 global collaborators.

TCRbeta CDR3 regions were amplified from genomic DNA using the immunoSEQ Assay, a bias-controlled multiplex PCR. In the source study's methods: Within the assay, amplification of reference gene primers was used to estimate how many nucleated cells each sample contained. Sequence reads were collapsed and filtered to measure the absolute abundance of every unique TCRbeta CDR3 rearrangement. For each sample, productive Simpson clonality was calculated as the square root of Simpson's diversity index over productive rearrangements. The table comes from immuneACCESS by way of TCRdb, which keeps in-frame sequences with V and J called. Part of the clones is missing from these tables; in studies checked, under half for an unresolved V gene and the rest for unknown reasons. The DNA was the basis for D and trimming; V, J and clone size are from that table. Here the sample has hundreds of thousands of clones; 86% occur a single time. Together, the top ten hold about 2% of the sample.

General conclusions and limits of the study: How much clinical and demographic metadata was included differed by source and by participant, and the metadata was provided uncurated.

The germline V gene specifies MNHEY as CDR1 and SVGAGI as CDR2. Cut back by 6 bases and 6 bases, the V and J ends lie 14 bases apart. The CDR3 contains 13 residues, cysteine and phenylalanine counted. Of the read, only the CDR3 DNA is kept; its 39 bases are in frame from base 1. As for this clone: It lacks a known antigen. Qualities for individual bases were not recorded, and no much larger clone is one base off.

The collaborating institutions used their own protocols to collect whole blood in K2EDTA tubes. Collaborator samples were shipped for TCRbeta analysis as frozen whole blood, isolated PBMCs, or DNA extracted from either sample type. The sample consisted of peripheral blood. The V gene is TRBV6-5 and the J gene is TRBJ1-1; a tentative D match to TRBD1 spans 5 bases. The TCR originated in a woman aged 45-65 years with acute or convalescent COVID-19. The nucleotide sequence is given as TGTGCCAGCAGCCGAAACGGGGGTTCTGAAGCTTTCTTT. Its protein reads: CASSRNGGSEAFF.